Shown below are 23 T cell receptor beta chains from a single sample sequenced in a study of spatial heterogeneity in lung cancer. Time point of the sample: blood at routine non-recurrence follow-up after resection. In TCRdb, the 5' RACE reads were re-called with MiXCR into one record per CDR3 protein. The sample has about 18,000 distinct CDR3 sequences; about 10% are singletons. Here the sequenced sample was PBMCs, taken at follow-up. The receptor source for this set is a male donor with early-stage non-small cell lung cancer.

This clonotype came up a few times. The chain carries TRBV5-1 and TRBJ2-3; D is unresolved. The CDR3 consists of 16 residues. In germline, CDR1 is SGHRS, CDR2 YFSETQ. V was pared by 0 bases and J by 0 bases, with 11 bases between. The CDR3 DNA is TGCGCCAGCAGCTTGGGTTCCGCGCTGAGCACAGATACGCAGTATTTT. Translating it yields CASSLGSALSTDTQYF.

This clonotype was found many times. CDR3 DNA sequence: TGTGCCAGCAGCTTAGCGGGTCCTTATAATTCACCCCTCCACTTT. Its protein is CASSLAGPYNSPLHF. This chain links TRBV7-9 with TRBJ1-6; D not certain. The germline gives CDR1 SEHNR, CDR2 FQNEAQ (reference sequence). The CDR3 length is 15 residues. The V end lost 0 bases, the J end lost 4 bases, and 7 bases lay between the germline ends.

There are a few counts of this clonotype. This chain uses TRBV7-9 with TRBJ2-4, with 11 nucleotides matching TRBD2. The CDR3 is 17 amino acids. Trimming removed 6 bases from V and 8 bases from J; junction bases left unmatched: 15. Germline CDR1 SEHNR, CDR2 FQNEAQ (reference sequence). CDR3 sequence: CASSPPEASGRRDIQYF. CDR3 sequence (DNA): TGTGCCAGCAGTCCCCCTGAGGCTAGCGGGAGGAGGGACATTCAGTACTTC.

A note on this clonotype: A clone one base away is much larger, so this may be a read error. The gene calls are TRBV20-1 and TRBJ2-7; D gene unclear. Germline lookup yields CDR1 DFQATT and CDR2 SNEGSKA (reference sequence). This CDR3 region has 12 residues. The CDR3 here is CSATVGSVEKYF. The CDR3 coding sequence is TGCAGTGCGACCGTGGGGTCTGTCGAGAAGTACTTC.

This clonotype was seen at least ten times. This chain uses TRBV25-1 with TRBJ1-2; no reliable D call. The CDR3 runs 15 residues. Germline loops: CDR1 MGHDK, CDR2 SYGVNS. V shed 6 bases and J shed 0 bases, with 14 bases lying between them. The CDR3 region is CASSPQALTNYGYTF. CDR3 nucleotide sequence: TGTGCCAGCAGCCCTCAGGCACTAACTAACTATGGCTACACCTTC.

Many counts were recorded for this clonotype. V usage is TRBV13 and J usage is TRBJ1-5; TRBD1 is a possible D gene (5 bases). CDR3 size: 15 residues. Germline values: CDR1 PRHDT, CDR2 FYEKMQ (reference sequence). Trimming left V 0 bases short and J 1 base short, with 7 bases between. DNA for the CDR3: TGTGCCAGCAGCTTAGGACAGGCGAGCAATCAGCCCCAGCATTTT. As protein: CASSLGQASNQPQHF.

This clonotype was counted between two and nine times. The chain couples TRBV4-1 to TRBJ2-3; the match to TRBD1 covers 8 bases. Unmatched junction bases numbered 3, after V lost 4 bases and J lost 3 bases. The CDR3 extends over 14 amino acids. CDR1 is MGHRA and CDR2 is YSYEKL in the germline V gene. CDR3 sequence (DNA): TGCGCCAGCAGCCCCCAGGGGGCAACAGATACGCAGTATTTT. This codes for CASSPQGATDTQYF.

This clonotype was found many times. This chain connects TRBV7-9 to TRBJ2-1, with D possibly called TRBD1 or TRBD2 (5 bases each). Between the trimmed V and J ends, which lost 2 bases and 9 bases, there was a span of 14 bases. The germline V gene encodes CDR1 SEHNR and CDR2 FQNEAQ (reference sequence). This CDR3 is 14 amino acids long. The CDR3: CASSLIRFGGEQFF. The CDR3 region has the DNA TGTGCCAGCAGCTTAATTCGGTTTGGGGGTGAGCAGTTCTTC.

Comments on this clonotype: A much bigger clone sits one base away, suggesting this may be a read error. The CDR3, as DNA: TGTGCCAGCAGTTACCTAGCGGGCACGAACACCGGGGAGCTGTTTTTT. Its protein product is CASSYLAGTNTGELFF. This sequence joins TRBV28 and TRBJ2-2; 8 positions match TRBD2. The CDR3 has 16 amino acids. CDR1 and CDR2 (germline): MDHEN, SYDVKM. The V and J ends lost 4 bases and 0 bases, in that order; junction bases with no gene match: 4.

This clonotype was found many times. The chain has TRBV4-1 and TRBJ2-5; D is perhaps TRBD1 or TRBD2 (6 bases each). Germline-derived CDR1 and CDR2 are MGHRA and YSYEKL. The CDR3 extends over 18 amino acids. The ends were cut back, 0 bases at V and 2 bases at J, with 19 bases in the middle. The CDR3 sequence: CASSQEPSGGPPQETQYF. The CDR3 DNA follows: TGCGCCAGCAGCCAAGAACCCTCCGGGGGCCCCCCTCAAGAGACCCAGTACTTC.

This clonotype was observed at least ten times. The J gene is TRBJ2-1, the V gene TRBV12-3 or TRBV12-4; TRBD2 matches 7 bases. V was pared by 5 bases and J by 0 bases, with 19 bases of the junction left unmatched. The CDR3 is made up of 20 amino acids. The CDR3 region is CASSAVGIAGMTVSYNEQFF. The CDR3 DNA is TGTGCCAGCAGTGCCGTGGGGATAGCGGGCATGACAGTCTCCTACAATGAGCAGTTCTTC.

This clonotype occurred many times. The V and J genes are TRBV6-2 or TRBV6-3 and TRBJ2-3, with 8 positions matching TRBD2. J gave up 0 bases and V 9 bases, and 5 bases lay outside the gene matches. CDR3 length equals 14 residues. In germline, CDR1 is MNHEY, CDR2 SVGEGT. Here the CDR3 reads CASATGGSTDTQYF. The CDR3 bases are TGTGCCAGTGCCACGGGAGGGAGCACAGATACGCAGTATTTT.

This clonotype was counted at least ten times. This chain links TRBV6-5 with TRBJ2-7, with 8 bases that match TRBD1. After removal of 7 bases from V and 4 bases from J, the junction contained 15 bases not matched to a gene. The CDR3 covers 16 residues. Germline CDR1 and CDR2: MNHEY and SVGAGI. As DNA, the CDR3 is TGTGCCAGCACCGTCCCGGACAGGGCCAGCGGATACGAGCAGTACTTC. Its translation: CASTVPDRASGYEQYF.

This clonotype has at least ten counts. This chain connects TRBV7-9 to TRBJ2-5, with D perhaps assigned TRBD1 or TRBD2 (6 bases each). The CDR3 consists of 16 residues. V dropped 2 bases and J dropped 2 bases, with 15 bases sitting between them. Germline V gives CDR1 SEHNR, CDR2 FQNEAQ (reference sequence). This CDR3 reads CASSLLRGGLQETQYF. The DNA of the CDR3 is TGTGCCAGCAGCTTACTACGTGGGGGGCTTCAAGAGACCCAGTACTTC.

There are a few counts of this clonotype. The V and J genes are TRBV7-2 and TRBJ1-2, with 9 bases matching TRBD1. The CDR3 contains 15 residues. Trimming took 5 bases from V and 5 from J; bases not matched to a gene: 9. Germline assignment: CDR1 SGHTA and CDR2 FQGNSA. DNA of the CDR3: TGTGCCAGCAGCCCGCAGGGGACAGGGCCTTATGGCTACACCTTC. Translating it yields CASSPQGTGPYGYTF. The variable domain in full, completed from reference TRBV7-2 and TRBJ1-2, reads GAGVSQSPSNKVTEKGKDVELRCDPISGHTALYWYRQSLGQGLEFLIYFQGNSAPDKSGLPSDRFSAERTGGSVSTLTIQRTQQEDSAVYLCASSPQGTGPYGYTFGSGTRLTVV.

This clonotype was observed a few times. The V gene is TRBV10-3, the J gene TRBJ2-7; the match to TRBD2 covers 8 bases. The junction had 3 bases not matched to a gene; V was cut back by 10 bases and J by 1 base. In germline, CDR1 is ENHRY, CDR2 SYGVKD. There are 12 residues in the CDR3. The CDR3 loop reads CATTSGSYEQYF. The DNA for the CDR3 is TGTGCCACTACTAGCGGATCCTACGAGCAGTACTTC.

V is TRBV19 and J is TRBJ1-2; 7 bases match TRBD1. The CDR3 extends over 14 amino acids. CDR1 and CDR2 (germline): LNHDA, SQIVND (reference sequence). V trimming: 9 bases; J trimming: 6 bases; junction bases outside the gene matches: 13. The CDR3 bases are TGTGCCAGCGCCCGGGACAGCCTTAGAAATGGCTACACCTTC. As protein: CASARDSLRNGYTF.

This clonotype ranks as medium-sized. V usage is TRBV9 and J usage is TRBJ1-1; D remains ambiguous. Germline V gene lookup returns CDR1 SGDLS and CDR2 YYNGEE. The CDR3 is 16 amino acids. With 0 bases removed from V and 1 base from J, the gap between germline ends came to 13 bases. The CDR3 region has the DNA TGTGCCAGCAGCGTAGACTGGTGGCAAGGGAACACTGAAGCTTTCTTT. Translated, it gives CASSVDWWQGNTEAFF. The complete variable domain, with remaining parts taken from reference TRBV9 and TRBJ1-1, reads DSGVTQTPKHLITATGQRVTLRCSPRSGDLSVYWYQQSLDQGLQFLIQYYNGEERAKGNILERFSAQQFPDLHSELNLSSLELGDSALYFCASSVDWWQGNTEAFFGQGTRLTVV.

This clonotype has a count of ten or more. The rearrangement joins TRBV28 to TRBJ1-2; D is undetermined. Germline assignment: CDR1 MDHEN and CDR2 SYDVKM. CDR3 length equals 12 residues. V gave up 7 bases and J gave up 4 bases, with 10 bases separating them. DNA for the CDR3: TGTGCCAGCACACGGCAGAGCTATGGCTACACCTTC. This encodes CASTRQSYGYTF.

At least ten counts were recorded for this clonotype. V gene TRBV7-9 combines with J gene TRBJ2-4; D might be TRBD1 (7 bases). There are 14 residues in the CDR3. Trimming pared 8 bases from V and 8 bases from J, leaving 19 bases between. Germline CDR1 is SEHNR and CDR2 is FQNEAQ (reference sequence). CDR3 nucleotides: TGTGCCAGCTTATCAGGGGGAGGATCGGACATTCAGTACTTC. This gives the protein CASLSGGGSDIQYF.

This clonotype was counted many times. The chain links TRBV20-1 to TRBJ1-1; 11 bases are a match to TRBD1. J was trimmed by 4 bases and V by 6 bases; bases with no gene match: 13. The CDR3 runs 16 residues. Germline CDR1 is DFQATT and CDR2 is SNEGSKA (reference sequence). The CDR3 here is CSAPRGGGTGGTEAFF. The CDR3 DNA reads as TGCAGTGCCCCCAGAGGAGGAGGGACAGGGGGCACTGAAGCTTTCTTT.

There are many counts of this clonotype. The V call is TRBV7-2, the J call TRBJ2-7; tentatively, D is TRBD2 (5 bases). Between the trimmed V and J ends, which lost 0 bases and 6 bases, there was a span of 9 bases. CDR3 size: 13 residues. Germline V lookup: CDR1 SGHTA, CDR2 FQGNSA. The DNA of the CDR3 is TGTGCCAGCAGCTTAGCGGCGGGCGCCGAGCAGTACTTC. Translated: CASSLAAGAEQYF.

The sample holds a few counts of this clonotype. The J gene is TRBJ2-7, the V gene TRBV9, with D perhaps matching TRBD1 (5 bases). CDR1 and CDR2 from the germline V gene are SGDLS and YYNGEE. Trimming shortened V by 7 bases and J by 6 bases, and 11 bases separated the two germline ends. CDR3 length equals 11 residues. The CDR3 loop is CASGRQSEQYF. The CDR3 DNA follows: TGTGCCAGCGGACGACAGTCCGAGCAGTACTTC.